The rows below give T cell receptor beta chains drawn from one sample of a study of T cells in Graves' hyperthyroidism and ophthalmopathy. TCRdb itself ran the multiplex PCR reads through MiXCR, one entry per CDR3 protein. The sample gives hundreds of thousands of distinct CDR3 sequences, about 20% of which show up once; approximately 50% is in the top ten. Sequencing was done on a sample of blood. The source is a man aged 40-49 years with Graves' ophthalmopathy. CDR3s include the opening cysteine and the closing phenylalanine or tryptophan. A D gene is named only where the DNA matches it firmly. Clone sizes are given selectively: once, few, many, or a class where the clone is expanded.

j_gene,v_gene,abundance,d_gene,CDR3nt,CDR3aa
TRBJ1-1,TRBV27,-,-,TGTGCCAGCAGCTCTGGGACAACAGGCACTTTCTTT,CASSSGTTGTFF
TRBJ2-3,TRBV9,few,TRBD2,TGTGCCAGCAGCGAGGGACTACCCGTTGGGCCCACAGATACGCAGTATTTT,CASSEGLPVGPTDTQYF
TRBJ2-6,TRBV12-3/TRBV12-4,-,-,TGTGCCAGCAGAATAGGGGGGCGAGGGGCCAACGTCCTGACTTTC,CASRIGGRGANVLTF
TRBJ2-7,TRBV7-2,many,TRBD2,TGTGCCACCAGCGGGAGGCTCGAGCAGTACTTC,CATSGRLEQYF
TRBJ2-1,TRBV6-2/TRBV6-3,-,-,TGTGCCAGCAGTTGGCCAGGGGCGTACAATGAGCAGTTCTTC,CASSWPGAYNEQFF
TRBJ2-1,TRBV24-1,few,-,TGTGCCACCAGTGATTTCCCCAGGGGAGGCAATGAGCAGTTCTTC,CATSDFPRGGNEQFF
TRBJ2-5,TRBV2,-,TRBD2,TGTGCCAGCAGTGAAATTTCGCTAGCGGGAGAAGAGACCCAGTACTTC,CASSEISLAGEETQYF
TRBJ1-5,TRBV29-1,-,-,TGCAGCGTTGGAATAGGGGGAGATCAGCCCCAGCATTTT,CSVGIGGDQPQHF
TRBJ2-3,TRBV20-1,few,TRBD2,TGCAGTGCCTTTGCGGGGGGCACTAGCACAGATACGCAGTATTTT,CSAFAGGTSTDTQYF
TRBJ1-2,TRBV4-1,few,-,TGCGCCAGCAGCCAAGTTCCCTCCCCGGGCCTCCTCCCTGGCTACACCTTC,CASSQVPSPGLLPGYTF
TRBJ1-4,TRBV6-2/TRBV6-3,-,-,TGTGCCAGCAGTTACAACCCTACGCTTCAGACGGAGGAACTGTTTTTT,CASSYNPTLQTEELFF
TRBJ2-1,TRBV11-2,-,TRBD2,TGTGCCAGCAGACCCACTAGCGGGAGAAGGATCTACAATGAGCAGTTCTTC,CASRPTSGRRIYNEQFF
TRBJ1-5,TRBV30,many,-,TGTGCCTGGAGTGGGTCCGGGGGCTTTCAGCCCCAGCATTTT,CAWSGSGGFQPQHF
TRBJ1-1,TRBV20-1,-,TRBD1,TGCAGTGCCCCCAAACCAGGGGGGAAGGCTGAAGCTTTCTTT,CSAPKPGGKAEAFF
TRBJ1-3,TRBV7-4,few,-,TGTGCCAGCAGCTTACCCGCAGGGTCGGCCTCTGGAAACACCATATATTTT,CASSLPAGSASGNTIYF
TRBJ2-1,TRBV7-3,-,-,TGTGCCAGCAGCCCCTCGCTAGCGTCCAATGAGCAGTTCTTC,CASSPSLASNEQFF
TRBJ1-6,TRBV20-1,-,-,TGCAGTGCTCTGGGCGGACAGTTCAATTCACCCCTCCACTTT,CSALGGQFNSPLHF
TRBJ2-7,TRBV12-3/TRBV12-4,many,TRBD2,TGTGCCAGCAGTTTTCGGGAGGGGGGAGCGGCGCAGTACTTC,CASSFREGGAAQYF
TRBJ2-5,TRBV20-1,few,TRBD2,TGCAGTGCTCGGACCCCAGCGGGAGGGCCGTCTGAGACCCAGTACTTC,CSARTPAGGPSETQYF
TRBJ2-2,TRBV19,few,-,TGTGCCAGTAGTATACTTGGCAGGAGGGCAACCGGGGAGCTGTTTTTT,CASSILGRRATGELFF
TRBJ2-4,TRBV18,-,TRBD1,TGTGCCAGCTCCCAAGACGCAGGGACAGGGGGGAACATTCAGTACTTC,CASSQDAGTGGNIQYF
TRBJ1-1,TRBV9,once,-,TGTGCCAGCCCCCGGCCCCGGGGGCTGGACACTGAAGCTTTCTTT,CASPRPRGLDTEAFF
TRBJ2-1,TRBV6-1,few,-,TGTGCCAGCAGTGATAACCCCGGGGCCTACAATGAGCAGTTCTTC,CASSDNPGAYNEQFF
TRBJ2-5,TRBV29-1,many,TRBD2,TGCAGCGTTGGACTAGCGGGGGGGCAAGAGACCCAGTACTTC,CSVGLAGGQETQYF
TRBJ2-1,TRBV6-1,many,TRBD2,TGTGCCAGCAGTCCGGATCGGTTAGCGGGAAGGACCTACAATGAGCAGTTCTTC,CASSPDRLAGRTYNEQFF
TRBJ2-5,TRBV5-1,few,-,TGCGCCAGCAGCTTGGGGCAGTACGAAGAGACCCAGTACTTC,CASSLGQYEETQYF
TRBJ2-7,TRBV2,many,TRBD2,TGTGCCAGCAGTGTCGGGCGGGAGCCCCCCTACGAGCAGTACTTC,CASSVGREPPYEQYF
TRBJ2-1,TRBV19,-,-,TGTGCCAGTAGTTGGCTCGGCCTTTACAATGAGCAGTTCTTC,CASSWLGLYNEQFF
TRBJ2-3,TRBV6-4,-,TRBD2,TGTGCCAGCAGTAGGGGTCCTAGCGGAGGGGCAGATACGCAGTATTTT,CASSRGPSGGADTQYF
TRBJ2-3,TRBV12-5,-,-,TGTGCTAGTGGTTTGGCCGAAATGGGGGTCCGCACAGATACGCAGTATTTT,CASGLAEMGVRTDTQYF
TRBJ2-5,TRBV6-5,many,TRBD2,TGTGCCAGCAGTTACTCCGTAGCGGGGGGGCGAGAGACCCAGTACTTC,CASSYSVAGGRETQYF
TRBJ2-3,TRBV12-3/TRBV12-4,many,-,TGTGCCAGCAGTTTTCTCCGGGACGAATTCAGCACAGATACGCAGTATTTT,CASSFLRDEFSTDTQYF
TRBJ2-3,TRBV20-1,few,-,TGCAGTGCTAGCCACCGCAACACAGATACGCAGTATTTT,CSASHRNTDTQYF
TRBJ2-7,TRBV10-3,few,-,TGTGCCACACTTGAGGGGATTAGCTCCTACGAGCAGTACTTC,CATLEGISSYEQYF
TRBJ1-4,TRBV9,-,TRBD1,TGTGCCAGCAGCGTAGGGACAGGGGGGGGTGAAAAACTGTTTTTT,CASSVGTGGGEKLFF
TRBJ2-5,TRBV10-3,-,TRBD1,TGTGCCATCAGTGAGACGGACAGGACGTACTTC,CAISETDRTYF
TRBJ1-1,TRBV27,few,-,TGTGCCAGCAGTCCGCACATAAACACTGAAGCTTTCTTT,CASSPHINTEAFF
TRBJ1-1,TRBV27,many,-,TGTGCCAGCAGTTTATCCGGAGTTTGGAGGGCGAGGACTGAAGCTTTCTTT,CASSLSGVWRARTEAFF
TRBJ2-2,TRBV15,-,-,TGTGCCACCAGCAGAGTTAGCGGAGCTACGAACACCGGGGAGCTGTTTTTT,CATSRVSGATNTGELFF
TRBJ1-2,TRBV6-1,many,-,TGTGCCAGCAGTTTCCAACAGGGCCTGGGAAACGGCTACACCTTC,CASSFQQGLGNGYTF
TRBJ2-3,TRBV2,many,-,TGTGCCAGCAGTGGCGACCCCTTGTTGGGCACAGATACGCAGTATTTT,CASSGDPLLGTDTQYF
TRBJ2-5,TRBV4-1,-,-,TGCGCCAGCAGCCAAGATTTTTCAGAGACCCAGTACTTC,CASSQDFSETQYF
TRBJ1-5,TRBV27,-,TRBD1,TGTGCCAGCAGACCGGGACAGACGAATCAGCCCCAGCATTTT,CASRPGQTNQPQHF
TRBJ2-7,TRBV4-3,many,TRBD2,TGCGCCAGCAGCCAAGAAGAACTAGCGGGATACGAGCAGTACTTC,CASSQEELAGYEQYF
TRBJ2-3,TRBV11-2,many,-,TGTGCCAGCAGCGTGGTTTCCCGGAGGGGCACAGATACGCAGTATTTT,CASSVVSRRGTDTQYF
TRBJ2-5,TRBV2,many,-,TGTGCCAGCAGTGAAGAGGGGGTAGGGAGGGAGACCCAGTACTTC,CASSEEGVGRETQYF
TRBJ1-4,TRBV30,many,-,TGTGCCTGGAGTGTAGGGTTTACCGAAAAACTGTTTTTT,CAWSVGFTEKLFF
TRBJ2-3,TRBV3-1,few,-,TGTGCCAGCAGCCAACACAGGACAGGCACAGATACGCAGTATTTT,CASSQHRTGTDTQYF
TRBJ1-1,TRBV11-2,-,TRBD1,TGTGCCAGCAGCTTAGCGGGACAGGCCTTGAACACTGAAGCTTTCTTT,CASSLAGQALNTEAFF
TRBJ2-4,TRBV20-1,many,-,TGCAGTGCTAGGGTCCAAGGGAAAAACATTCAGTACTTC,CSARVQGKNIQYF
TRBJ2-1,TRBV29-1,-,TRBD2,TGCAGCGTAAAACTAGCGGTGAACTCCTACAATGAGCAGTTCTTC,CSVKLAVNSYNEQFF